This T cell receptor beta chain originates from a study of human T cells and chemical hapten exposure. Comment on this clonotype: Its antigen is not known.

CDR3 size: 16 residues. The V and J ends lost 3 bases and 1 base respectively, with 13 bases between them. Study outcomes and limitations: Relative to controls, expanded TCRs formed significantly more large CDR3 similarity clusters.

TCRdb itself ran the RACE reads through MiXCR, one entry per CDR3 protein. This sample has under 100,000 distinct CDR3 sequences, with more than 9.5% found just once. The time point here: patch test 2, 6 weeks after DPC sensitization. Regarding treatment: therapeutic diphenylcyclopropenone sensitization with weekly scalp DPC. The source of this sequence is a woman aged 40 to 50 with alopecia areata. Some clones in this sample may be carry-over from other donors' samples. V and J are TRBV12-3 or TRBV12-4 and TRBJ1-5; D is unresolved. The sequences come from whole blood, collected in connection with sensitization to the hapten diphenylcyclopropenone (DPC). This CDR3 reads CASSFGPRLSNQPQHF. CDR3 coding DNA: TGTGCCAGCAGTTTTGGACCCAGGCTGAGCAATCAGCCCCAGCATTTT.